The present TCR beta chain was sequenced within a study of blood T cells in healthy people across ages. General study findings and limits: Leaving the PBMCs unsorted stopped any conclusive comparison of naive versus antigen-experienced cells.

The authors ran a second PCR of roughly 7 to 11 cycles using a sample-barcoded 5' primer and a J-beta primer mix. A single record per CDR3 protein comes from TCRdb applying MiXCR to the 5' RACE reads. The sample consists of 1.2 million to 1.5 million distinct CDR3 sequences, 45% to 70% of them appearing once. This CDR3 region has 18 residues. Germline V CDR1 and CDR2: MGHRA, YSYEKL. V lost 2 bases, J lost 2 bases, and 11 bases stayed unmatched. A word on this clonotype: What it recognizes is unknown.

The sequenced sample consisted of blood. V gene TRBV4-1 combines with J gene TRBJ1-4; TRBD1 aligns across 7 bases. The TCR was taken from a man in his late teens or twenties in good health. The CDR3 is CASSQPWVDRETNEKLFF. The CDR3, as DNA: TGCGCCAGCAGCCAACCATGGGTCGACAGGGAGACTAATGAAAAACTGTTTTTT.